The 19 T cell receptor beta chains below come from one sample, sequenced in a study of blood T cell repertoires in COVID-19. Sequencing used immunoSEQ multiplex PCR; TCRdb keeps in-frame clones, though not all of them. The sample includes about 210,000 clones, 89% of them seen just once. Material for sequencing was peripheral blood. These receptors were taken from a woman aged 40 to 49 with acute or convalescent COVID-19.

The chain recombines TRBV12-3 or TRBV12-4 with TRBJ2-1; 7 nucleotides line up with TRBD2. This CDR3 region has 13 residues. V shed 2 bases, J shed 8 bases, and the junction held 3 bases outside the gene matches. The CDR3 here is CASSLIAGHEQFF. DNA for the CDR3: TGTGCCAGCAGTTTAATAGCGGGTCATGAGCAGTTCTTC.

The chain has TRBV27 and TRBJ1-4, with D unclear. Germline CDR1 is MNHEY and CDR2 is SMNVEV (reference sequence). This CDR3 spans 15 amino acids. Trimming removed 6 bases from V and 7 bases from J, with 18 bases in between. DNA of the CDR3: TGTGCCAGCAGCCTCACAGACGGATTCGGTGAAAAACTGTTTTTT. Residues: CASSLTDGFGEKLFF.

This chain uses TRBV5-4 with TRBJ1-1; TRBD1 is a possible D gene (5 bases). Germline V gene lookup returns CDR1 SGHNT and CDR2 YYREEE (reference sequence). The CDR3 length is 15 residues. Trimming left V 5 bases short and J 0 bases short, with 14 bases between. CDR3 amino acids: CASRDRWTMNTEAFF. The DNA of the CDR3 is TGTGCCAGCAGAGACCGGTGGACAATGAACACTGAAGCTTTCTTT.

This clone appeared a single time. The chain carries TRBV2 and TRBJ2-1; the match to TRBD1 covers 7 bases. V was clipped by 6 bases and J by 2 bases; unmatched bases: 7. The CDR3 has 15 residues. Germline V lookup: CDR1 SNHLY, CDR2 FYNNEI. The CDR3 bases are TGTGCCAGCAGCCGCCGACAGGGACCCTACAATGAGCAGTTCTTC. This codes for CASSRRQGPYNEQFF.

This chain links TRBV2 with TRBJ2-1; 7 positions match TRBD1. V was pared by 8 bases and J by 3 bases, with 4 bases of the junction left unmatched. This CDR3 has 13 residues. Germline V gene lookup returns CDR1 SNHLY and CDR2 FYNNEI. The CDR3 loop reads CASVGQNYNEQFF. CDR3 sequence (DNA): TGTGCCAGCGTGGGACAGAACTACAATGAGCAGTTCTTC. Looking up the rest from reference TRBV2 and TRBJ2-1 gives the full variable domain: EPEVTQTPSHQVTQMGQEVILRCVPISNHLYFYWYRQILGQKVEFLVSFYNNEISEKSEIFDDQFSVERPDGSNFTLKIRSTKLEDSAMYFCASVGQNYNEQFFGPGTRLTVL.

The chain combines TRBV6-1 with TRBJ1-5, with D possibly being TRBD1 (6 bases). V shed 1 base and J shed 8 bases, with 15 bases lying between them. CDR1 and CDR2 (germline): MNHNS, SASEGT. The length of the CDR3 is 15 residues. DNA of the CDR3: TGTGCCAGCAGTGAAGTTCCTACAGGGTATAAGCCCCAGCATTTT. Residues: CASSEVPTGYKPQHF.

The chain is built from TRBV6-5 and TRBJ1-1; no clear D. Trimming took off 5 bases at V and 0 bases at J, with 13 bases between the two ends. CDR1 is MNHEY and CDR2 is SVGAGI in the germline V gene. The CDR3 length is 15 residues. The CDR3 DNA reads TGTGCCAGCAGTCCTTTGGGAGTCATGAACACTGAAGCTTTCTTT. Its protein is CASSPLGVMNTEAFF.

This clone is a singleton in its sample. The rearrangement joins TRBV12-3 or TRBV12-4 to TRBJ2-1, with 10 bases lining up with TRBD1. Germline trimming cut 6 bases from V and 10 bases from J; bases unmatched to any gene: 6. CDR3 length: 13 amino acids. CDR3: CASRIDRGREQFF. In nucleotides, the CDR3 is TGTGCCAGCAGGATCGACAGGGGGCGGGAGCAGTTCTTC.

This chain uses TRBV10-3 with TRBJ1-4; TRBD1 matches at 9 bases. V gave up 2 bases and J gave up 7 bases; unmatched junction bases: 8. CDR3 size: 16 residues. CDR1 ENHRY and CDR2 SYGVKD come from the germline V gene. DNA for the CDR3: TGTGCCATCAGTGAGACCAAGACAGGGGGAAGTGAAAAACTGTTTTTT. It is translated as CAISETKTGGSEKLFF.

The CDR3 nucleotides are TGTGCCTGGAGTGAACGGGGAGGGAGCACCGGGGAGCTGTTTTTT. Translation: CAWSERGGSTGELFF. The V gene is TRBV30, the J gene TRBJ2-2, with 7 bases identical to TRBD2. In germline, CDR1 is GTSNPN, CDR2 SVGIG (reference sequence). The CDR3 length is 15 residues. The trim removed 1 base at V and 4 bases at J, leaving 6 bases unmatched. The variable domain in full, with the rest retrieved from reference TRBV30 and TRBJ2-2, is SQTIHQWPATLVQPVGSPLSLECTVEGTSNPNLYWYRQAAGRGLQLLFYSVGIGQISSEVPQNLSASRPQDRQFILSSKKLLLSDSGFYLCAWSERGGSTGELFFGEGSRLTVL.

The chain combines TRBV5-5 with TRBJ1-1; no clear D. This CDR3 contains 15 residues. Looked up from germline, CDR1 is SGHKS and CDR2 is YYEKEE (reference sequence). Trimming pared 0 bases from V and 0 bases from J, leaving 9 bases between. The CDR3 here is CASSLAHQMNTEAFF. CDR3 nucleotides: TGTGCCAGCAGCTTGGCCCACCAGATGAACACTGAAGCTTTCTTT.

CDR3 amino acids: CASRRWGQGASNSPLHF. Here the CDR3 DNA reads TGCGCCAGCCGCCGATGGGGACAGGGGGCGAGTAATTCACCCCTCCACTTT. This chain joins TRBV10-2 and TRBJ1-6, with TRBD1 matching 12 bases. CDR1 and CDR2 (germline): WSHSY, SAAADI. With 8 bases clipped from V and 6 bases from J, the junction kept 11 bases outside the gene matches. This CDR3 contains 17 residues.

The CDR3 region has the DNA TGTGCCAGCAGCTTAACGTTGTACCGGGACAGCCTCGGGGCCAACGTCCTGACTTTC. It codes for CASSLTLYRDSLGANVLTF. V and J are TRBV7-3 and TRBJ2-6; TRBD1 agrees at 7 bases. Germline CDR1 is SGHTA and CDR2 is FQGTGA. The CDR3 is made up of 19 amino acids. Unmatched junction bases numbered 12, after V lost 0 bases and J lost 4 bases.

The chain recombines TRBV2 with TRBJ1-2; TRBD1 aligns across 8 bases. The V and J ends lost 3 bases and 4 bases, in that order; junction bases with no gene match: 4. Germline CDR1 reads SNHLY; CDR2 reads FYNNEI. The CDR3 length is 14 residues. The CDR3 coding sequence is TGTGCCAGCAGTGACAGGGGGCGCCCCTATGGCTACACCTTC. This translates into CASSDRGRPYGYTF.

The chain carries TRBV5-4 and TRBJ1-2; 7 nucleotides agree with TRBD1. The J segment lost 2 bases and the V segment lost 4 bases, leaving 5 bases of the junction unmatched. The CDR3 extends over 14 amino acids. Per the germline V gene, CDR1 is SGHNT and CDR2 is YYREEE (reference sequence). The chain's CDR3 is CASSTSDRNYGYTF. CDR3 sequence (DNA): TGTGCCAGCAGCACCTCGGACAGGAACTATGGCTACACCTTC.

The rearrangement uses TRBV6-5 and TRBJ2-7, with D unclear. V was trimmed by 6 bases and J by 2 bases, leaving 14 bases between them. Germline lookup yields CDR1 MNHEY and CDR2 SVGAGI. This CDR3 has 14 amino acids. The CDR3 protein is CASRTFDMPYEQYV. The CDR3 DNA is TGTGCCAGCAGGACCTTCGACATGCCCTACGAGCAGTACGTC.

The chain joins TRBV27 to TRBJ1-4; a possible D gene is TRBD1 (6 bases). Trimming shortened V by 4 bases and J by 5 bases, and 14 bases separated the two germline ends. The CDR3 is 15 amino acids. The germline V gene has CDR1 MNHEY and CDR2 SMNVEV (reference sequence). CDR3 amino acids: CASSYTGTWNEKLFF. CDR3 coding DNA: TGTGCCAGCAGTTACACCGGGACATGGAATGAAAAACTGTTTTTT. The full variable domain, in which reference TRBV27 and TRBJ1-4 provide the parts outside the CDR3, is EAQVTQNPRYLITVTGKKLTVTCSQNMNHEYMSWYRQDPGLGLRQIYYSMNVEVTDKGDVPEGYKVSRKEKRNFPLILESPSPNQTSLYFCASSYTGTWNEKLFFGSGTQLSVL.

The chain uses TRBV11-2 and TRBJ1-2, with TRBD1 matching over 9 bases. Germline V gene sequence: CDR1 SGHAT, CDR2 FQNNGV. The CDR3 totals 14 residues. The ends lost 4 bases at V and 4 bases at J; junction bases unmatched: 4. The CDR3 coding sequence is TGTGCCAGCAGCTCCGGGACAGGGATCTATGGCTACACCTTC. Protein: CASSSGTGIYGYTF.

The V and J genes are TRBV6-6 and TRBJ2-2, with 10 bases fitting TRBD1. Germline-derived CDR1 and CDR2 are MNHNY and SVGAGI (reference sequence). J was trimmed by 6 bases and V by 5 bases; bases with no gene match: 6. There are 15 residues in the CDR3. CDR3 in amino acids: CASSRDRGLAGELFF. CDR3 coding DNA: TGTGCCAGCAGTCGAGACAGGGGGCTAGCCGGGGAGCTGTTTTTT.